The 17 T cell receptor beta chains below come from one sample, sequenced in a study of control samples from healthy donors and cancer patients. TCRdb's copy holds only in-frame clones and misses some; the assay was immunoSEQ multiplex PCR. The sample holds some 150,000 clones, around 94% seen once. Sequencing was done on a sample of blood. These TCRs come from a man aged 40-55 years in good health.

The J gene is TRBJ1-2, the V gene TRBV28; 8 nucleotides agree with TRBD1. CDR1 MDHEN and CDR2 SYDVKM come from the germline V gene. The CDR3 spans 17 residues. V was pared by 1 base and J by 6 bases, with 13 bases of the junction left unmatched. The CDR3 loop is CASSLLGRGLALDGYTF. CDR3 nucleotide sequence: TGTGCCAGCAGTTTATTAGGCAGGGGGCTGGCCCTTGATGGCTACACCTTC.

The chain recombines TRBV3-1 (or the pseudogene TRBV3-2) with TRBJ1-3; D is unresolved. The V end was cut by 3 bases, the J end by 8 bases, with 17 bases between. Germline V gene lookup returns CDR1 LGHDT and CDR2 YNNKEL (reference sequence). This CDR3 region has 15 residues. CDR3 sequence reads: CASSHPHDVRDTIYF. CDR3 DNA sequence: TGTGCCAGCAGCCATCCCCACGACGTTAGGGACACCATATATTTT.

The chain combines TRBV7-2 with TRBJ2-5; either TRBD1 or TRBD2 may supply D (6 bases each). The CDR3 consists of 13 residues. V dropped 5 bases and J dropped 5 bases, with 12 bases sitting between them. From germline, CDR1 is SGHTA and CDR2 FQGNSA. This CDR3 is CASSPGATETQYF. As DNA, the CDR3 is TGTGCCAGCAGCCCGGGGGCAACGGAGACCCAGTACTTC.

J is TRBJ1-1 and V is TRBV18, with TRBD1 identical over 8 bases. CDR3 length: 16 residues. The germline CDR1 and CDR2 sequences are KGHSH and LQKENI. V lost 4 bases and J lost 6; bases outside the gene matches: 13. CDR3 residues: CASSLVNQGAFAEAFF. The CDR3 bases are TGTGCCAGCTCACTTGTGAATCAGGGGGCTTTTGCTGAAGCTTTCTTT.

The genes are TRBV6-1 and TRBJ1-1; TRBD1 is a possible D gene (6 bases). The CDR3 spans 13 residues. V was clipped by 2 bases and J by 7 bases, with 11 bases between them. Germline assignment: CDR1 MNHNS and CDR2 SASEGT. In DNA, the CDR3 is TGTGCCAGCAGTGAATCCTGGACAGTTGAAGCTTTCTTT. As protein: CASSESWTVEAFF.

The V and J genes are TRBV29-1 and TRBJ1-2; TRBD1 might be the D (5 bases). Germline CDR1 reads SQVTM; CDR2 reads ANQGSEA. The CDR3 is 16 residues long. V gave up 1 base and J gave up 4 bases, with 19 bases separating them. The DNA of the CDR3 is TGCAGCGTTGAAGGGCCAACCGGGCAGGGAACCTATGGCTACACCTTC. This sequence encodes CSVEGPTGQGTYGYTF.

The chain joins TRBV7-8 to TRBJ2-5, with D possibly matching TRBD1 (6 bases). The CDR3 covers 15 residues. Trimming removed 4 bases at V and 4 bases at J, with 16 bases between. Germline V gives CDR1 SGHVS, CDR2 FQNEAQ. The CDR3 loop reads CASSSQVGRGETQYF. Here the CDR3 DNA reads TGTGCCAGCAGCTCGCAGGTGGGCAGGGGAGAGACCCAGTACTTC.

CDR3 sequence reads: CATSNDRFTNTGELFF. Written as DNA, the CDR3 is TGTGCCACCAGCAACGACAGGTTTACGAACACCGGGGAGCTGTTTTTT. The chain is built from TRBV15 and TRBJ2-2, with D possibly being TRBD1 (6 bases). Trimming shortened V by 4 bases and J by 0 bases, and 12 bases separated the two germline ends. Germline values: CDR1 LNHNV, CDR2 YYDKDF (reference sequence). The CDR3 covers 16 residues.

The table lists this clone with a count of one. The rearrangement joins TRBV7-9 to TRBJ1-6, with a weak D call TRBD1 (5 bases). With 8 bases removed from V and 9 bases from J, the gap between germline ends came to 14 bases. CDR1 and CDR2 from the germline V gene are SEHNR and FQNEAQ (reference sequence). This CDR3 has 13 residues. CDR3 coding DNA: TGTGCCAGCTCATCGGGGCTTGGTTCACCCCTCCACTTT. Encoded protein: CASSSGLGSPLHF.

The chain joins TRBV28 to TRBJ1-5; 7 bases align to TRBD1. The CDR3 covers 16 residues. Germline V gene lookup returns CDR1 MDHEN and CDR2 SYDVKM. V lost 6 bases and J lost 0; bases outside the gene matches: 8. The CDR3 coding sequence is TGTGCCAGCAGCATGGGGACAGCGAGTAGCAATCAGCCCCAGCATTTT. Translating it yields CASSMGTASSNQPQHF.

This clone was counted once. This chain connects TRBV7-6 to TRBJ2-2, with D hard to call. Trimming took 1 base from V and 4 from J, leaving 4 bases between them. Germline lookup yields CDR1 SGHVS and CDR2 FNYEAQ. This CDR3 comprises 13 residues. The CDR3 reads CASSLVPTGELFF. CDR3 coding DNA: TGTGCCAGCAGCTTAGTCCCCACCGGGGAGCTGTTTTTT.

This clone was seen a few times. This CDR3 is also generated by other DNA sequences in the sample. The rearrangement joins TRBV13 to TRBJ2-3; D uncertain. The CDR3 spans 11 residues. CDR1 is PRHDT, CDR2 FYEKMQ, per germline (reference sequence). V was cut by 3 bases and J by 2 bases, with 0 bases left in between. CDR3 nucleotide sequence: TGTGCCAGCAGCTTCACAGATACGCAGTATTTT. It encodes CASSFTDTQYF. The whole variable domain, remainder taken from reference TRBV13 and TRBJ2-3, is AAGVIQSPRHLIKEKRETATLKCYPIPRHDTVYWYQQGPGQDPQFLISFYEKMQSDKGSIPDRFSAQQFSDYHSELNMSSLELGDSALYFCASSFTDTQYFGPGTRLTVL.

This clone appeared once. V is TRBV5-1 and J is TRBJ1-4; 12 positions match TRBD1. Germline-derived CDR1 and CDR2 are SGHRS and YFSETQ. Losses at the gene ends were 5 bases for V and 8 bases for J; bases not matched to a gene: 13. This CDR3 has 17 residues. The CDR3 sequence is CASRFGTGGMAEEKLFF. For the CDR3, the DNA is TGCGCCAGCAGATTCGGGACAGGGGGCATGGCGGAGGAAAAACTGTTTTTT.

This clone was recorded once. The V call is TRBV4-1, the J call TRBJ2-7; D gene unclear. V was clipped by 4 bases and J by 3 bases, with 4 bases between them. The CDR3 spans 11 residues. The V gene's germline CDR1 is MGHRA and CDR2 YSYEKL. CDR3 nucleotide sequence: TGCGCCAGCAGCCGCCTCTACGAGCAGTACTTC. This codes for CASSRLYEQYF.

The genes are TRBV4-2 and TRBJ1-1; TRBD1 is a possible D gene (5 bases). There are 16 residues in the CDR3. Trimming stripped 0 bases from V and 1 base from J, with 12 bases between. CDR1 is LGHNA and CDR2 is YNFKEQ in the germline V gene. In DNA, the CDR3 is TGTGCCAGCAGCCAAGAAGGTTTCCAGGGGAACACTGAAGCTTTCTTT. Amino acid sequence: CASSQEGFQGNTEAFF.

The chain joins TRBV4-3 to TRBJ2-7; 7 bases line up with TRBD2. The CDR3 loop spans 13 amino acids. The V and J ends lost 1 base and 6 bases, in that order; junction bases with no gene match: 3. Germline V gene lookup returns CDR1 LGHNA and CDR2 YSLEER. CDR3 sequence (DNA): TGCGCCAGCAGCCAAGGGGAGGGCCTCGAGCAGTACTTC. This codes for CASSQGEGLEQYF.

The V call is TRBV11-2, the J call TRBJ2-1; TRBD2 aligns across 9 bases. Germline V lookup: CDR1 SGHAT, CDR2 FQNNGV. The CDR3 runs to 17 residues. V trimming: 6 bases; J trimming: 0 bases; junction bases outside the gene matches: 9. This chain's CDR3 is CASSYHISGGSYNEQFF. CDR3 DNA sequence: TGTGCCAGCAGTTATCACATTAGCGGGGGCTCCTACAATGAGCAGTTCTTC.